This record looks at one TCR beta chain sequence and its context. The antigen it recognizes is unknown. Base qualities are not provided; no much larger clone lies one nucleotide away. Library method: the immunoSEQ multiplex PCR assay. For the multiplex PCR, a mixture combining 60 forward primers for TCR Vbeta segments and 13 reverse primers for TCR Jbeta segments was used. The CDR3 region of rearranged TCR beta genes was amplified from genomic DNA by a multiplex PCR assay. Amplified TCR beta libraries were sequenced as 87-base-pair reads on the Illumina HiSeq System. In the authors' own workflow: In a later analysis, about 80 million unique TCR beta chains were counted across the roughly 610 repertoires, and about 9.9 million of these chains were shared by at least two donors. Raw reads were error-corrected and collapsed into unique sequences with a nearest-neighbor algorithm that merged closely related sequences to remove PCR and sequencing errors. V, D and J gene segments were assigned by aligning CDR3 sequences to IMGT reference sequences. For a sequence to be retained, a match of at least six nucleotides to both a V gene segment and a J gene segment was required. A rearrangement was called productive if the CDR3 had no stop codons and remained in frame with V and J, and every other rearrangement was called non-productive. CDR3 was defined according to IMGT convention as the region running from the second conserved V-encoded cysteine to the conserved J-encoded phenylalanine. The earlier analysis of roughly 590 of the donors excluded any sequence lacking an unambiguous match to a single V gene segment. In an earlier analysis of about 590 of the donors, a V segment was called functional when productive rearrangements were above 56.7%, and segregating when the standard deviation between donors exceeded 5%. To diagnose cytomegalovirus status from the catalog of TCR beta chain sequences, a statistical classification framework was built. In a later analysis, V and J genes were assigned by comparing TCR nucleotide sequences against IMGT/GENE-DB human TR gene sequences. A later analysis assigned CDR3 sequences and most-parsimonious VDJ recombination scenarios with the TCRdist pipeline. In a later analysis, each TCR beta chain was defined by its CDR3 amino acid sequence together with its V-gene family, and reads without a unique V-gene family were excluded. A later analysis removed 450 to 600 highly shared, low-generation-probability nucleotide sequences to deal with suspected cross-contamination and a sequencing artifact. In a later analysis, a clonal expansion index for each public chain was calculated from normalized within-repertoire ranks of inferred template counts. A later analysis computed generation probabilities with a VDJ recombination model fitted to out-of-frame rearrangements, and checked the results against IGoR. In a later analysis, TCR-TCR, TCR-HLA and TCR-CMV co-occurrence was scored with hypergeometric tests, and a repertoire-size bias correction was applied to TCR pairs. A later analysis estimated false discovery rates by permuting HLA or CMV assignments 20 times. In a later analysis, co-occurring TCRs were grouped with DBSCAN, and TCRdist sequence similarity was added when clustering was performed within HLA-allele-positive subsets. For co-occurrence clustering, repertoires with fewer than 30,000 or more than 120,000 public chains were excluded, along with roughly five repertoires with anomalous nucleotide sharing. TCRdb mirrors the immuneACCESS table, restricted to in-frame sequences. Some clones are absent from its copies; in checked studies, under half trace to an unresolved V gene, and the reason for the others is unknown. V and J calls plus clone size are reproduced from that table; the DNA served to infer D and trimming. The table for this sample lists about 64,000 clones; about 85% of them were counted only once. The top ten clonotypes cover over 8.5% of the sample.

The data were taken from a study of cytomegalovirus exposure and HLA in healthy donors (dated by TCRdb to about 2017). At the level of the whole study: An earlier analysis of approximately 590 of the donors reported 250 to 300 Gb of sequence data and some 120 million unique TCR beta sequences from 190 million or so T cells. An early release that covered 640 HLA-typed donors contained approximately 300 gigabases of sequencing data and 65 million to 100 million unique TCR sequences. Of the roughly 400 genotyped donors, 65% to 90% fell in the genetic ancestry cluster associated with self-reported Caucasian donors. The study was designed to test whether signatures of past pathogen exposure could be identified by cataloging public T cell receptors. The study used immunosequencing to profile the T cell repertoires of approximately 650 subjects and linked those repertoires to cytomegalovirus serostatus. A separate validation cohort of roughly 120 different subjects was used in addition to the approximately 700-subject first cohort. High-throughput TCR immunosequencing, statistical association of individual TCRs with disease status, and machine learning were combined to predict cytomegalovirus infection status. A later analysis re-analyzed previously published TCR beta repertoires from about 730 donors and added high-resolution HLA genotyping to study TCR occurrence patterns. Rather than using new phenotypic data, the later analysis identified candidate immune exposures from TCR beta sequences and from how often those sequences occurred across donors. To decide whether each TCR beta V gene segment behaved as functional or pseudogenic, an earlier analysis of some 580 of the donors relied on high-throughput TCR beta sequencing. Donor age, sex, ethnicity and CMV serostatus were collected together with the repertoire data. In a later genetic analysis, genome-wide SNP genotypes for about 60% of the 666 donors were used, and that subset was treated as a discovery cohort. All discovery cohort repertoires had been generated using a single sequencing platform. HLA typing included class I and class II loci at four-digit resolution. The number of donors typed differed by locus, with roughly 620-640 for A, B, C, DRB1 and DQB1, over 500 for DQA1, approximately 570 for DPA1, and some 470 for DPB1. Roughly five DR-DQ haplotypes were treated as single units for association and clustering because of strong linkage in the cohort. Among around 400 genotyped donors of the cohort, an average of approximately 220,000 unique TCR beta nucleotide sequences was sequenced per donor, of which 15% to 20% were non-productive.

The cohort consisted of 600 to 750 healthy bone marrow donors. At the time of sampling, every cohort member was nominally healthy, though immune exposures that went unrecorded were likely present. The donor was CMV seronegative and was included in the group of over 300 seronegative cohort members. A peripheral blood sample was provided by each donor, and peripheral blood mononuclear cells were used for TCR beta sequencing. Genomic DNA was extracted from the blood cell samples with the Qiagen DNeasy Blood Extraction Kit. Results and caveats for the whole study, not just this receptor: About 17 rarely observed V segments, including chromosome 9 orphons, were excluded from the earlier analysis of some 590 of the donors because counts were too low. A later analysis found that most CMV-associated TCR beta chains appeared HLA-restricted, with HLA associations seemingly driven largely by CMV exposure. The presence/absence analyses assumed that sequencing depth was roughly uniform across donors, and that assumption may not be true. In both the original and validation cohorts, the classifier was reported to diagnose cytomegalovirus status with high specificity and sensitivity. In a later analysis, 16,951 TCR beta sequences were associated with specific HLA alleles at a false discovery rate of 0.05. In this cohort, only TCR beta chains were sequenced, and detectable features were limited by the absence of alpha or paired-chain data. According to the authors, the approach could potentially be generalized to other disease states and immunological phenotypes. The sequencing pipeline was judged likely to have produced a cluster of highly shared sequence variants as a technical artifact. When HLA alleles, especially DR and DQ, strongly co-occurred, TCR associations were difficult to assign to individual alleles. In a later analysis, HLA-associated TCR beta chains showed more clonal expansion and lower generation probabilities than non-associated chains that were equally common. Some IMGT-functional V segments, including TRBV6-2 and TRBV6-3, could not be told apart with the 87-base-pair reads, so those segments were excluded. Across donors, most TCR sequences were observed very rarely, whereas some public TCRs were present in many individuals. A further reported finding was that TCR beta sequences accurately predicted the HLA-A and HLA-B alleles for most subjects in the first cohort. According to a later analysis, parvovirus B19, influenza, CMV and Epstein-Barr virus appeared linked to several top co-occurrence clusters. According to a later genetic analysis, donors in an Asian-associated ancestry cluster had fewer N-insertions in productive TCRs than the approximately 630-donor mean. HLA typing was unavailable for some donors at each locus, so association tests used only the typed subset. A later genetic analysis associated a missense DCLRE1C variant with V-gene and J-gene trimming of TCR beta chains, and an independent cohort replicated the association. In vitro tests confirmed that a few of the cytomegalovirus-associated TCR beta chains recognize cytomegalovirus antigens. In a later analysis, TCR association rates were found to vary across HLA loci, with the most associated TCRs seen for DRB1 alleles and the fewest for HLA-C alleles. In an earlier analysis of some 640 of the donors, most TCR beta V segments were observed in productive rearrangements about 87% or about 30% of the time, broadly matching IMGT annotations. A total of fewer than 200 TCR beta chains were listed by the study as associated with cytomegalovirus. For the cohort, immune exposure information was limited to CMV serostatus. Correlated functional status among segregating V segments might reflect linkage disequilibrium, but an unknown experimental factor could not be ruled out.

In the germline V gene (reference sequence), CDR1 corresponds to LNHDA and CDR2 to SQIVND. The cysteine opens and the phenylalanine closes a CDR3 of 14 amino acids. Of the read, only the CDR3 DNA is kept; its 42 bases are in frame from base 1. V loses 5 bases of germline sequence and J loses 3 bases, and the interval between the two ends is 11 bases. The receptor was derived from a female donor in good health and CMV-seronegative. The sequence is built from TRBV19 and TRBJ1-3; the D gene is perhaps TRBD1, from 5 matching bases. The source material was PBMCs. The CDR3 in this case is CASSDPGDGNTIYF. The bases are TGTGCCAGTAGTGATCCGGGGGATGGAAACACCATATATTTT.